A selection of T cell receptor beta chains follows, all from one sample in a study of T cell responses to AZD1222 COVID-19 vaccine. Data came from immunoSEQ multiplex PCR; TCRdb stores just in-frame clones and leaves some out. This sample has about 180,000 clones, with approximately 86% found just once. This material consisted of peripheral blood, taken on day 0 of AZD1222 vaccination. The receptors shown here come from an adult in good health. Both conserved end residues are trimmed from each CDR3.

v_call	j_call	cdr3_aa
TRBV4-1	TRBJ1-5	ASSQESGGNQPQH
TRBV6-5	TRBJ1-4	ASHTGLGDEKLF
TRBV12-5	TRBJ2-5	ASGPGQGHQETQY
TRBV3-1/TRBV3-2	TRBJ1-3	ASSQDRVSGNTIY
TRBV4-3	TRBJ2-3	ASSQVLGLAPPYNTQY
TRBV12-5	TRBJ1-6	ASGLSGSPLH
TRBV4-2	TRBJ2-7	ASSQEARGGEQY
TRBV7-9	TRBJ2-7	ASKGTGSYEQY
TRBV6-5	TRBJ2-2	ASSYSRGGELF
TRBV7-9	TRBJ1-6	ASSLVGTKGYNSPLH
TRBV5-6	TRBJ1-1	ASTALTGGSGMNTEAF
TRBV24-1	TRBJ2-2	ATSEGLAGKELF
TRBV19	TRBJ1-1	ASRGPGWNTEAF
TRBV19	TRBJ2-7	ASSSNSYEQY
TRBV2	TRBJ1-5	ASSSQDRIYQPQH
TRBV4-1	TRBJ1-2	ASSQVGVPRTYGYT
TRBV5-1	TRBJ2-2	ASSLLLSPRDGELF
TRBV29-1	TRBJ2-2	SVEGRRAASGIPNTGELF
TRBV6-5	TRBJ2-1	ATHPPSCAEF
TRBV14	TRBJ1-1	ASSQGVRTEAF
TRBV9	TRBJ1-1	ASSPRAGSTEAF
TRBV4-2	TRBJ2-3	ASSPYGGGAADTQY
TRBV7-2	TRBJ1-1	ASSLRSDPNTEAF
TRBV1	TRBJ1-2	TSSQDNLRVNYGYT
TRBV6-5	TRBJ1-5	ASSARQGGSQPQH
TRBV29-1	TRBJ1-2	SVATGAGNYGYT